This T cell receptor beta chain was profiled in a study of blood T cells in healthy people across ages. Study-wide results and limits: Long-lived donors carried more naive CD4+ cells and greater diversity than aged donors. Higher naive T cell percentage went strongly together with higher TCR beta diversity.

As concerns this clonotype: Its antigen is not identified.

Isolation of PBMCs gave at least 6 million cells per sample. Per sample, at least 6 micrograms of total RNA were extracted. Combining a sample-barcoded 5' primer with a J-beta primer mix, a second PCR ran for about 7 to 11 cycles. TCRdb analysed the 5' RACE reads with MiXCR anew, one entry per CDR3 protein. The sample has about 1.4 million distinct CDR3 sequences, approximately 59% seen once. This CDR3 is built from 15 residues. Germline V gene data show CDR1 as MNHEY and CDR2 as SVGAGI. V gave up 5 bases and J gave up 3 bases; unmatched junction bases: 3. Specimen: blood. The source is a man aged 18 to 29 in good health. The gene calls are TRBV6-5 and TRBJ2-3; TRBD2 aligns across 12 bases. This CDR3 is CASSATSGRTDTQYF. The CDR3 DNA is TGTGCCAGCAGTGCGACTAGCGGGAGAACAGATACGCAGTATTTT.